These T cell receptor beta chains were read from a single sample in a study of OX40 agonist ivuxolimab in advanced cancers. TCRdb keeps only in-frame clones here, not all; method: immunoSEQ multiplex PCR. This sample carries some 13,000 clones, under 95% of them seen once, and the ten largest clones take 20% to 25%. The sequencing here drew on CD4+ or CD8+ T cells sorted from blood, taken in a trial of the OX40 agonist ivuxolimab. The receptor set was obtained from an adult with an advanced solid tumor such as melanoma, head and neck, liver or kidney cancer. Both conserved end residues are part of each CDR3. The D gene is left open where the match is weak.

v_gene	d_gene	j_gene	CDR3nt	CDR3aa
TRBV29-1	.	TRBJ2-7	TGCAGCGTTGGAGAAAACTTAGCCTACGAGCAGTACTTC	CSVGENLAYEQYF
TRBV5-1	.	TRBJ2-7	TGCGCCAGCAGCTTGGGGCAGGGGTTCACCTACGAGCAGTACTTC	CASSLGQGFTYEQYF
TRBV5-1	.	TRBJ1-1	TGCGCCAGCAGCGCCACAGGGAACACTGAAGCTTTCTTT	CASSATGNTEAFF
TRBV28	.	TRBJ2-7	TGTGCCAGCAGTTCCCCCTACGAGCAGTACTTC	CASSSPYEQYF
TRBV15	.	TRBJ1-3	TGTGCCACCAGCATATCAAGGGGTTTCTCTGGAAACACCATATATTTT	CATSISRGFSGNTIYF
TRBV27	.	TRBJ2-3	TGTGCCAGCAGTACGGGACTTTACACAGATACGCAGTATTTT	CASSTGLYTDTQYF
TRBV2	TRBD1	TRBJ1-1	TGTGCCAGCCAACAGGGGCCCAACACTGAAGCTTTCTTT	CASQQGPNTEAFF
TRBV7-9	.	TRBJ1-4	TGTGCCAGCAGCTTAGCGCCAGAAAAACTGTTTTTT	CASSLAPEKLFF
TRBV27	TRBD2	TRBJ2-1	TGTGCCAGCAGTTCGGGACTAGCGGGAGCACGCTCCTACAATGAGCAGTTCTTC	CASSSGLAGARSYNEQFF
TRBV9	.	TRBJ2-1	TGTGCCAGCAGCGCCCGACACGGGACTGATTACAATGAGCAGTTCTTC	CASSARHGTDYNEQFF
TRBV29-1	.	TRBJ2-7	TGCAGCGTTGAAGATTGGGCAGGCCAAGTCTACGAGCAGTACTTC	CSVEDWAGQVYEQYF
TRBV6-5	.	TRBJ2-7	TGTGCCAGCAGTTGGGGGCAGGGGTACGAGCAGTACTTC	CASSWGQGYEQYF
TRBV10-2	TRBD2	TRBJ2-7	TGCGCCAGCAGTGAGCCCCGGGAGGGGTTCTACGAGCAGTACTTC	CASSEPREGFYEQYF
TRBV19	.	TRBJ2-1	TGTGCCAGTAGTATAACTCCCGGGGCCTACAATGAGCAGTTCTTC	CASSITPGAYNEQFF
TRBV11-2	.	TRBJ2-3	TGTGCCAGCAGCCCGAGAAGCGGTACGCAGTATTTT	CASSPRSGTQYF
TRBV27	.	TRBJ2-1	TGTGCCAGCAGTCCCGGGCGGGGTTCCTGGGGTGAGCAGTTCTTC	CASSPGRGSWGEQFF
TRBV6-5	.	TRBJ1-2	TGTGCCAGCGGAAATGGATTTCACTATGGCTACACCTTC	CASGNGFHYGYTF
TRBV9	.	TRBJ1-1	TGTGCCAGCACCCTAGGAAATTGGGACACTGAAGCTTTCTTT	CASTLGNWDTEAFF